A selection of T cell receptor beta chains follows, all from one sample in a study of T cell repertoires in ileal Crohn's disease. Assay: immunoSEQ multiplex PCR; the TCRdb copy retains only in-frame clones and omits some. The data hold 13,000 or so clones, with around four fifths observed a single time. The specimen sequenced was ileal tissue. The receptor set was obtained from an adult with Crohn's disease. CDR3s include the opening cysteine and the closing phenylalanine or tryptophan. D genes are given only for firm matches. For some rows the clone size is stated as once, few or many, or as a class when expanded; others skip it.

DNA	CDR3	V	size	J	D
TGTGCCAGCAGTAGGGGAGGCTCTGGAAACACCATATATTTT	CASSRGGSGNTIYF	TRBV27	-	TRBJ1-3	-
TGCGCCAGCAGCTTGGCGGGGGGCGCAGACGGGGAGCTGTTTTTT	CASSLAGGADGELFF	TRBV5-1	-	TRBJ2-2	-
TGTGCCAGCAGCCCCCGCGGACAGAATGAAAAACTGTTTTTT	CASSPRGQNEKLFF	TRBV7-9	few	TRBJ1-4	-
TGCGCCAGCAGCTCCCCTACCGCCACCGGGGAGCTGTTTTTT	CASSSPTATGELFF	TRBV10-1	-	TRBJ2-2	-
TGTGCCAGCAGTTTGGGACAGAACTATGGCTACACCTTC	CASSLGQNYGYTF	TRBV27	medium-sized	TRBJ1-2	TRBD1
TGTGCCAGCAGTTTAGGACAAAACTATGGCTACACCTTC	CASSLGQNYGYTF	TRBV27	-	TRBJ1-2	-
TGCAGCGTCCTGCCAGGGGGCTACTATGGCTACACCTTC	CSVLPGGYYGYTF	TRBV29-1	-	TRBJ1-2	TRBD1
TGTGCCAGCAGCCGAGACAGGGCGAAAGCTAACTATGGCTACACCTTC	CASSRDRAKANYGYTF	TRBV5-6	-	TRBJ1-2	TRBD1
TGTGCCAGCACCGATCCTGGGGAGTACTTCAATTCACCCCTCCACTTT	CASTDPGEYFNSPLHF	TRBV6-6	-	TRBJ1-6	-
TGCAGCGTCTCTTTAACAGGGGAAACTGAAGCTTTCTTT	CSVSLTGETEAFF	TRBV29-1	-	TRBJ1-1	TRBD1
TGTGCCAGCACCCAGGGGAACACTGAAGCTTTCTTT	CASTQGNTEAFF	TRBV13	-	TRBJ1-1	-
TGCGCCAGCAGTGAGGGTAGCGGGATCCACGAGCAGTACTTC	CASSEGSGIHEQYF	TRBV10-1	-	TRBJ2-7	TRBD2
TGTGCCAGCAGCCCCGGACGGGAATTAAAATACGAGCAGTACTTC	CASSPGRELKYEQYF	TRBV5-6	-	TRBJ2-7	-
TGTGCCAGCCCCGGTGATAAGACTGAAGCTTTCTTT	CASPGDKTEAFF	TRBV7-9	-	TRBJ1-1	-
TGCGCCAGCAGCGGGGACAGGGGGATAAGCAATGAGCAGTTCTTC	CASSGDRGISNEQFF	TRBV5-1	-	TRBJ2-1	TRBD1
TGTGCCAGCAGCGTAGATAACGGGTGGTCCTACGAGCAGTACTTC	CASSVDNGWSYEQYF	TRBV9	-	TRBJ2-7	-
TGCGCCAGCTTTCGCTCGCCAGGGTCGCAAGAGACCCAGTACTTC	CASFRSPGSQETQYF	TRBV5-1	-	TRBJ2-5	-
TGTGCCAGCAGTTTCTACGGACTAGCAGACACCGGGGAGCTGTTTTTT	CASSFYGLADTGELFF	TRBV6-6	-	TRBJ2-2	TRBD2
TGTGCCAGCAGTGAAGGGGAACAGGGCGCAGATACGCAGTATTTT	CASSEGEQGADTQYF	TRBV6-1	-	TRBJ2-3	-
TGTGCCAGCTTGCGGGGTTTGAACACTGAAGCTTTCTTT	CASLRGLNTEAFF	TRBV7-9	once	TRBJ1-1	-
TGTGCCAGCAGCCCAGGCGGGGGGGGTGTAGGCACTGAGCAGTTCTTC	CASSPGGGGVGTEQFF	TRBV11-2	-	TRBJ2-1	TRBD2
TGCGCCAGCAGACCGGGGACTAGCGGGAGTCACGAGCAGTACTTC	CASRPGTSGSHEQYF	TRBV4-1	-	TRBJ2-7	TRBD2
TGTGCCAGCAGTATGTACAGTACCCAGCAGTTCTTC	CASSMYSTQQFF	TRBV6-1	-	TRBJ2-1	-
TGTGCCAGCAGAGAGCGGGGGCCGTACGAGCAGTACTTC	CASRERGPYEQYF	TRBV6-5	-	TRBJ2-7	TRBD2
TGTGCCAGCAGTTACGCCCCCGGGGGGACTGAAGCTTTCTTT	CASSYAPGGTEAFF	TRBV6-6	-	TRBJ1-1	-
TGTGCCAGCAGTTACTCGACAGGGGGCTACGAGCAGTACTTC	CASSYSTGGYEQYF	TRBV6-6	-	TRBJ2-7	TRBD1
TGTGCCAGCAGCTTATCTGAGGAAAAACTGTTTTTT	CASSLSEEKLFF	TRBV11-1	few	TRBJ1-4	-
TGTGCCAGCAGCTTGGTCAGGGGGGCCACCGGGGAGCTGTTTTTT	CASSLVRGATGELFF	TRBV5-6	-	TRBJ2-2	-
TGTGCCAGCAGGGGGGGAGATCCCTATAGCAATCAGCCCCAGCATTTT	CASRGGDPYSNQPQHF	TRBV25-1	-	TRBJ1-5	-
TGTGCCAGCAGCTTAGATCGTAGGGGGCGCGGCGAGACCCAGTACTTC	CASSLDRRGRGETQYF	TRBV11-2	few	TRBJ2-5	TRBD1
TGCGCCAGCAGTCGGGACAGGAACACTGAAGCTTTCTTT	CASSRDRNTEAFF	TRBV10-1	-	TRBJ1-1	TRBD1
TGTGCCAGCAGCTTTGGAGGGAAAGGCGACGAGCAGTACTTC	CASSFGGKGDEQYF	TRBV12-1	-	TRBJ2-7	-
TGCGCCAGCAGCCCGATACCTGGACTAGCGGGGGGGGGTGAGCAGTTCTTC	CASSPIPGLAGGGEQFF	TRBV5-1	-	TRBJ2-1	TRBD2
TGTGCCAGCAGCTTCTTAGATACGCAGTATTTT	CASSFLDTQYF	TRBV7-9	-	TRBJ2-3	-
TGTGCCAGCAGCTTAGCCACAGGGGGCATTGGCTACACCTTC	CASSLATGGIGYTF	TRBV11-2	-	TRBJ1-2	TRBD1
TGCGCCAGCAGCTTGACGGGACAGCCTAGCTATGGCTACACCTTC	CASSLTGQPSYGYTF	TRBV5-1	-	TRBJ1-2	TRBD1